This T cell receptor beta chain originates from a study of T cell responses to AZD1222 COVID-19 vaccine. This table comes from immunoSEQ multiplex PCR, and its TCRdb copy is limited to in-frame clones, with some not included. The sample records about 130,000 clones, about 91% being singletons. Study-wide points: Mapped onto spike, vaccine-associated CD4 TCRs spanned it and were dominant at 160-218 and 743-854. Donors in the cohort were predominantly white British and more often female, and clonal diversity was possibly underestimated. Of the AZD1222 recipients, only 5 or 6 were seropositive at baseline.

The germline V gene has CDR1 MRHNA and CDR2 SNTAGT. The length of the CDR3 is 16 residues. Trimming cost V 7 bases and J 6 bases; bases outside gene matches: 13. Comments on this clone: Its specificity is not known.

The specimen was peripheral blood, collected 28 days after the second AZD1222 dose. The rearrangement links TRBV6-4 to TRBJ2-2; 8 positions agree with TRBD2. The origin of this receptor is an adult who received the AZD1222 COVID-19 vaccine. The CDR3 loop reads CASKESGGEPAGELFF. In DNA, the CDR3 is TGTGCCAGCAAAGAAAGCGGGGGAGAACCCGCCGGGGAGCTGTTTTTT.